This T cell receptor beta chain was profiled in a study of T-cell memory formation after mild COVID-19. With constant-segment primers, 5'RACE yielded cDNA libraries of TCR alpha and TCR beta that carried sample barcodes and UMIs. TCRdb fed the 5' RACE reads into MiXCR, producing one record per CDR3 protein. The data hold approximately 500,000 distinct CDR3 sequences, with around 27% observed a single time. Study-wide points: Pre-infection memory contained some responding clones, which suggested that cross-reactive memory had joined.

V lost 0 bases and J lost 7, with 18 bases in between. The CDR3 is 16 amino acids. CDR1 and CDR2 from the germline V gene are MGHRA and YSYEKL. Points on this clonotype: Its antigen is unknown.

The sequenced sample consisted of PBMCs or a T cell subset sorted from them (not recorded which). The chain couples TRBV4-1 to TRBJ2-5, with D possibly matching TRBD2 (5 bases). This TCR derives from an adult woman who had mild COVID-19 (a few samples of this study predate the infection). Cell type and time point are not known. The CDR3 DNA is TGCGCCAGCAGCCAAGATCATGGCGGGCCTCAACGGACCCAGTACTTC. Translation: CASSQDHGGPQRTQYF.